The clone carrying this T cell receptor beta chain was seen many times. Its cognate antigen is unknown. This record belongs to a study of neurological immune-mediated disorders. Germline values: CDR1 SGHRS, CDR2 YFSETQ. With 2 bases removed from V and 1 base from J, the gap between germline ends came to 9 bases. This CDR3 is built from 14 residues. Whole-study results and caveats: None of the CDR3 amino acid sequences of expanded clones were shared across subjects, and this suggested private repertoires in all groups.

MiXCR was run by TCRdb on the 5' RACE reads, yielding one entry per CDR3 protein. In the table there are 95,000 or so distinct CDR3 sequences, 3.5% of which are singletons. This sequence originates from a woman younger than 30 with multiple sclerosis. The specimen was PBMCs. The V and J genes are TRBV5-1 and TRBJ2-5; D possibly uses TRBD1 or TRBD2 (6 bases each). The CDR3 nucleotides read TGCGCCAGCAGCTTTGGGGGGCTCCAAGAGACCCAGTACTTC. It translates to CASSFGGLQETQYF.